The clone carrying this T cell receptor beta chain showed up many times. Its antigen is unknown. Each CDR3 protein gets one entry after TCRdb re-called the reads with MiXCR. The sample has about 260,000 distinct CDR3 sequences; roughly 10% are singletons. The source of the sample is a study of T cell repertoires in cytomegalovirus infection. Study summary: Public TCR beta signature analysis indicated the presence of both CMV infection and matching HLA type.

The study's findings and limits: CMV-specific HLA-C-restricted TCR beta clonotypes dominated the ex vivo response.

The receptor was isolated from a human donor in good health (CMV status not recorded). Some clones in this sample may be carry-over from other donors' samples. Sample: PBMCs.

This CDR3 is CASASPGVFGSPLHF. The CDR3 nucleotides are TGTGCCAGCGCTTCTCCGGGGGTATTTGGATCACCCCTCCACTTT. The V gene is TRBV28, the J gene TRBJ1-6; D perhaps matches TRBD1 (5 bases). V was cut by 8 bases and J by 10 bases, with 21 bases left in between. Germline V CDR1 and CDR2: MDHEN, SYDVKM. The CDR3 covers 15 residues.